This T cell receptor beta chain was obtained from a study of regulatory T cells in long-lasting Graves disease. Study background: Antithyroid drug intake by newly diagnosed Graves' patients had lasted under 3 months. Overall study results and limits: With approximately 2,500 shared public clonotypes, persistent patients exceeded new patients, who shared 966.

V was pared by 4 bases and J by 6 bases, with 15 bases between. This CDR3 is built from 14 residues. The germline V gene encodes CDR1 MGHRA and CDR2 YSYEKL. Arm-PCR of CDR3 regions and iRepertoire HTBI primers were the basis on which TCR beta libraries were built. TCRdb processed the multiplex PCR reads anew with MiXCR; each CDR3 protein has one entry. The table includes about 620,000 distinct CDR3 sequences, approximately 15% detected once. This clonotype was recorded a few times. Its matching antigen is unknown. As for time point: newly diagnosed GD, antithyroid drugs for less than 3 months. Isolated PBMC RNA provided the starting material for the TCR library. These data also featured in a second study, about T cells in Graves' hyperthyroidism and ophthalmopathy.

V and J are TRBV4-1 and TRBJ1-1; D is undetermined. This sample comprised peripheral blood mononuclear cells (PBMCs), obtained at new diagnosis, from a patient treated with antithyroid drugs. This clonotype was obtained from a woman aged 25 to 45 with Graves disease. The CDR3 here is CASSLVDQLAEAFF. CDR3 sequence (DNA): TGCGCCAGCAGCCTGGTCGACCAGCTCGCTGAAGCTTTCTTT.